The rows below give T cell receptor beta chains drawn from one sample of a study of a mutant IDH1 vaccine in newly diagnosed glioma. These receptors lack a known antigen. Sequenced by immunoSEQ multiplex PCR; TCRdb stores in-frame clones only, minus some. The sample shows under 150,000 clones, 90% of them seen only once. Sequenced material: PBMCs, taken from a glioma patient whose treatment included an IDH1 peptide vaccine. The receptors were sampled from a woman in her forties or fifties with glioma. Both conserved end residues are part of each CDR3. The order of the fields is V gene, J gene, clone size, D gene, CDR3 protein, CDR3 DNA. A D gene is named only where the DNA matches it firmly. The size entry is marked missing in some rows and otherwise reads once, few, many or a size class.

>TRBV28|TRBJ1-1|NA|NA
CASTPTVNTEAFF
TGTGCCAGCACCCCGACAGTGAACACTGAAGCTTTCTTT
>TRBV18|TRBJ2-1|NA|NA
CASSPSQIYNEQFF
TGTGCCAGCTCACCTTCACAGATTTACAATGAGCAGTTCTTC
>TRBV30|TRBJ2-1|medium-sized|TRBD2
CAWKRSREGLNEQFF
TGTGCCTGGAAACGCTCGCGGGAGGGCCTCAATGAGCAGTTCTTC
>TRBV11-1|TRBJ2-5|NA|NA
CASSLWQGRQYF
TGTGCCAGCAGCTTATGGCAGGGGCGGCAGTACTTC
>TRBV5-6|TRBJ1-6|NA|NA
CASGEGVDSPLHF
TGTGCCTCCGGGGAGGGGGTCGATTCACCCCTCCACTTT
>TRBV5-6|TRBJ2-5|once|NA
CASSLVRQEETQYF
TGTGCCAGCAGCTTGGTCCGGCAAGAAGAGACCCAGTACTTC
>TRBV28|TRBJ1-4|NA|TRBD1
CASSPAGTGVEKLFF
TGTGCCAGCAGTCCCGCAGGGACAGGGGTTGAAAAACTGTTTTTT
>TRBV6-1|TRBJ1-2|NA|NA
CASRDASGKGYGYTF
TGTGCCAGCAGGGACGCTTCAGGTAAAGGCTATGGCTACACCTTC
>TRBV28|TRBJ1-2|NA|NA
CASSLEGGYTF
TGTGCCAGCAGTTTAGAGGGTGGCTACACCTTC
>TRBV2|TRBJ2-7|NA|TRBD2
CASSGGRGGTYEQYF
TGTGCCAGCAGTGGGGGTCGCGGGGGGACCTACGAGCAGTACTTC
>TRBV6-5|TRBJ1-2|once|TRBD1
CASSYSGTGHYGYTF
TGTGCCAGCAGTTACTCCGGGACAGGGCACTATGGCTACACCTTC
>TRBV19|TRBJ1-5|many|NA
CASSTVNQPQHF
TGTGCCAGTAGTACAGTCAATCAGCCCCAGCATTTT
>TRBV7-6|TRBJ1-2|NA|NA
CASSLDVGNYGYTF
TGTGCCAGCAGCTTAGATGTAGGGAACTATGGCTACACCTTC
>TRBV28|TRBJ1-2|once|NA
CASSFPRFIYGYTF
TGTGCCAGCAGTTTTCCCAGGTTTATCTATGGCTACACCTTC
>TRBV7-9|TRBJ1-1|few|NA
CASSPSWAGHSNTEAFF
TGTGCCAGCAGTCCTTCCTGGGCGGGACACTCGAACACTGAAGCTTTCTTT
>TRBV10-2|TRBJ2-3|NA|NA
CASRGTPSTDTQYF
TGCGCCAGCCGCGGCACACCTAGCACAGATACGCAGTATTTT
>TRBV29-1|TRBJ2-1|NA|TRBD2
CSVPWTSGSLNEQFF
TGCAGCGTTCCTTGGACTAGCGGGAGTTTAAATGAGCAGTTCTTC
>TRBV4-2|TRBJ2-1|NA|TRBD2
CASSLGLADYNEQFF
TGTGCCAGCAGCCTCGGACTAGCGGACTACAATGAGCAGTTCTTC
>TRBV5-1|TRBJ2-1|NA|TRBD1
CASSGAQGANEQFF
TGCGCCAGCAGCGGTGCACAGGGGGCGAATGAGCAGTTCTTC
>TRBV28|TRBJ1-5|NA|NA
CASSFLGSNQPQHF
TGTGCCAGCAGTTTCCTCGGTAGCAATCAGCCCCAGCATTTT
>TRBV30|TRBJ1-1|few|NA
CAWSHPVEAFF
TGTGCCTGGAGTCACCCGGTGGAAGCTTTCTTT